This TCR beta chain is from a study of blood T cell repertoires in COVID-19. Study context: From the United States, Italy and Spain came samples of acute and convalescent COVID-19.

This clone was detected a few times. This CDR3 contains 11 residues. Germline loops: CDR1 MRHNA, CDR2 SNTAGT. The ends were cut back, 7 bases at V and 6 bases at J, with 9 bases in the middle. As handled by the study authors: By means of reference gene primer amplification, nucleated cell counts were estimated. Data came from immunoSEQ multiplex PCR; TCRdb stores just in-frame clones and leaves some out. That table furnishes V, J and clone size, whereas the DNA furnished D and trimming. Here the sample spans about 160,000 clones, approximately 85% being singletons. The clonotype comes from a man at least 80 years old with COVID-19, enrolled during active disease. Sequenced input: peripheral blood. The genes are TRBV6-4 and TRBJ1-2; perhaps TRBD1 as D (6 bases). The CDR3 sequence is CASKGVHGYTF. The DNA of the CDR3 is TGTGCCAGCAAGGGGGTCCATGGCTACACCTTC.